This TCR beta chain stems from a study of graft-versus-host responses after intestinal transplantation. The study, taken as a whole, reports: Among circulating GvH clones, peak levels were associated with early post-transplant declines in HvG clones.

Only in-frame clones appear in the TCRdb table, and some are missing; sequencing was by immunoSEQ multiplex PCR. The data show about 90,000 clones, around 93% seen once. About this clone: What it binds is unknown.

The length of the CDR3 is 15 residues. CDR1 is LNHDA and CDR2 is SQIVND in the germline V gene (reference sequence). With V trimmed by 4 bases and J by 6 bases, 8 bases remained unmatched. The receptor comes from a human donor who received an intestinal transplant. This specimen was unstimulated CD8+ T cells sorted from spleen or lymph node cells, taken before intestinal transplant. V and J are TRBV19 and TRBJ2-2, with 7 bases lining up with TRBD1. CDR3 in DNA: TGTGCCAGTAGTACAGGGGGTGGGGGACCCGGGGAGCTGTTTTTT. Residues: CASSTGGGGPGELFF.